A selection of T cell receptor beta chains follows, all from one sample in a study of T cells in localized non-small cell lung cancer. Profiled with immunoSEQ multiplex PCR; TCRdb holds only in-frame clones, not every one. The repertoire holds around 30,000 clones, approximately 90% seen once, with roughly 27% in the top ten. The specimen comprised peripheral blood, sampled before any cancer treatment. The receptors derive from a female donor aged 60 or older with stage I lung adenocarcinoma. The CDR3 runs from the conserved cysteine through the conserved F or W. The order of the fields is CDR3 length, V gene, J gene, CDR3 protein.

length: 13; V: TRBV6-5; J: TRBJ2-1; CDR3: CASRGGWVGEQFF
length: 14; V: TRBV6-6; J: TRBJ2-2; CDR3: CASSYDTGIGELFF
length: 15; V: TRBV28; J: TRBJ2-2; CDR3: CASRTGGSNTGELFF
length: 16; V: TRBV4-2; J: TRBJ2-1; CDR3: CASSLPVGLAGHEQFF
length: 19; V: TRBV21-1; J: TRBJ1-2; CDR3: CASSKGEISCPVANYGYTF
length: 14; V: TRBV30; J: TRBJ2-2; CDR3: CAWTSGRRTGELFF
length: 17; V: TRBV28; J: TRBJ1-1; CDR3: CASSLWRVGQMNTEAFF
length: 14; V: TRBV7-6; J: TRBJ2-7; CDR3: CASSFGNTFGEQYF
length: 16; V: TRBV16; J: TRBJ2-7; CDR3: CDSSPLRDREGDEQYF
length: 15; V: TRBV19; J: TRBJ2-7; CDR3: CASSMPSWGSYEQYF